The rows below give T cell receptor beta chains drawn from one sample of a study of cytomegalovirus exposure and HLA in healthy donors. Produced via immunoSEQ multiplex PCR; TCRdb's table is partial and in-frame only. The data contain around 150,000 clones, approximately 64% of them singletons. The sample consisted of PBMCs. These receptors all come from a woman aged 40 to 50 in good health and CMV-seronegative. CDR3s include the opening cysteine and the closing phenylalanine or tryptophan. D genes are given only for firm matches. Size is stated for part of the rows, as once, few or many counts, or as a class when the clone is expanded.

v_gene: TRBV30
abundance: NA
d_gene: TRBD1
j_gene: TRBJ2-7
CDR3aa: CAWNRGQGSEQYF
CDR3nt: TGTGCCTGGAACAGGGGGCAGGGGAGCGAGCAGTACTTC

v_gene: TRBV5-1
abundance: once
d_gene: NA
j_gene: TRBJ1-6
CDR3aa: CASRRGPADSPLHF
CDR3nt: TGCGCCAGCAGACGAGGGCCAGCAGACTCACCCCTCCACTTT

v_gene: TRBV5-1
abundance: NA
d_gene: NA
j_gene: TRBJ2-5
CDR3aa: CASSLAFGGRETQYF
CDR3nt: TGCGCCAGCAGCTTGGCCTTCGGGGGGCGAGAGACCCAGTACTTC

v_gene: TRBV27
abundance: NA
d_gene: TRBD1
j_gene: TRBJ1-2
CDR3aa: CASSVDRVSHGYTF
CDR3nt: TGTGCCAGCAGCGTAGACAGGGTTTCTCATGGCTACACCTTC

v_gene: TRBV5-5
abundance: NA
d_gene: TRBD1
j_gene: TRBJ1-6
CDR3aa: CASSAPGQNSPLHF
CDR3nt: TGTGCCAGCAGCGCACCGGGACAGAATTCACCCCTCCACTTT

v_gene: TRBV27
abundance: NA
d_gene: TRBD1
j_gene: TRBJ2-7
CDR3aa: CASSLIGGQPLYEQYF
CDR3nt: TGTGCCAGCAGTTTAATTGGGGGACAGCCGCTCTACGAGCAGTACTTC

v_gene: TRBV6-5
abundance: NA
d_gene: NA
j_gene: TRBJ1-1
CDR3aa: CASSYEANTEAFF
CDR3nt: TGTGCCAGCAGTTACGAGGCCAACACTGAAGCTTTCTTT

v_gene: TRBV28
abundance: NA
d_gene: TRBD2
j_gene: TRBJ2-2
CDR3aa: CATGGGGSPFNTGELFF
CDR3nt: TGTGCCACCGGCGGCGGGGGGTCACCATTCAACACCGGGGAGCTGTTTTTT

v_gene: TRBV5-4
abundance: few
d_gene: TRBD1
j_gene: TRBJ1-2
CDR3aa: CASSLAKGAEGYTF
CDR3nt: TGTGCCAGCAGCTTGGCTAAGGGGGCAGAGGGCTACACCTTC

v_gene: TRBV12-5
abundance: NA
d_gene: TRBD1
j_gene: TRBJ1-2
CDR3aa: CASGPGQDDGYTF
CDR3nt: TGTGCTAGTGGTCCCGGACAGGACGATGGCTACACCTTC

v_gene: TRBV28
abundance: NA
d_gene: NA
j_gene: TRBJ2-6
CDR3aa: CASSSGFGARGRAGANVLTF
CDR3nt: TGTGCCAGCAGTTCGGGGTTTGGGGCCAGGGGCAGAGCTGGGGCCAACGTCCTGACTTTC

v_gene: TRBV29-1
abundance: NA
d_gene: NA
j_gene: TRBJ1-2
CDR3aa: CSVEGGGVGYTF
CDR3nt: TGCAGCGTTGAAGGGGGGGGAGTAGGCTACACCTTC

v_gene: TRBV4-1
abundance: NA
d_gene: TRBD1
j_gene: TRBJ1-5
CDR3aa: CASSQVPYRGPQPQHF
CDR3nt: TGCGCCAGCAGCCAAGTCCCGTACAGGGGCCCTCAGCCCCAGCATTTT

v_gene: TRBV5-1
abundance: NA
d_gene: NA
j_gene: TRBJ1-3
CDR3aa: CASSLGPFSGNTIYF
CDR3nt: TGCGCCAGCAGCTTGGGGCCCTTCTCTGGAAACACCATATATTTT

v_gene: TRBV7-2
abundance: NA
d_gene: NA
j_gene: TRBJ1-2
CDR3aa: CASSPVIVGLSNYGYTF
CDR3nt: TGTGCCAGCAGCCCCGTAATTGTGGGCCTTTCTAACTATGGCTACACCTTC

v_gene: TRBV4-1
abundance: once
d_gene: NA
j_gene: TRBJ1-2
CDR3aa: CASSQEPPEVNYGYTF
CDR3nt: TGCGCCAGCAGCCAAGAGCCCCCGGAGGTAAACTATGGCTACACCTTC

v_gene: TRBV5-1
abundance: NA
d_gene: TRBD1
j_gene: TRBJ1-2
CDR3aa: CASSLVPRDRGLGYTF
CDR3nt: TGCGCCAGCAGCTTGGTGCCCCGAGACAGGGGGCTCGGCTACACCTTC

v_gene: TRBV15
abundance: NA
d_gene: NA
j_gene: TRBJ2-7
CDR3aa: CATSRDSGTYEQYF
CDR3nt: TGTGCCACCAGCAGGGACAGCGGAACCTACGAGCAGTACTTC

v_gene: TRBV2
abundance: few
d_gene: NA
j_gene: TRBJ2-5
CDR3aa: CASRSRETQYF
CDR3nt: TGTGCCAGCAGGAGCCGGGAGACCCAGTACTTC

v_gene: TRBV6-4
abundance: NA
d_gene: NA
j_gene: TRBJ2-1
CDR3aa: CASSSQGNEQFF
CDR3nt: TGTGCCAGCAGTTCACAGGGAAATGAGCAGTTCTTC

v_gene: TRBV19
abundance: NA
d_gene: NA
j_gene: TRBJ2-7
CDR3aa: CASSRQARAQFEQYF
CDR3nt: TGTGCCAGTAGCAGACAGGCCCGCGCGCAGTTTGAGCAGTACTTC

v_gene: TRBV27
abundance: NA
d_gene: TRBD1
j_gene: TRBJ1-2
CDR3aa: CASSSLTGMDYGYTF
CDR3nt: TGTGCCAGCAGTTCATTGACAGGGATGGACTATGGCTACACCTTC

v_gene: TRBV5-1
abundance: few
d_gene: TRBD2
j_gene: TRBJ2-5
CDR3aa: CASSLPSGGAETQYF
CDR3nt: TGCGCCAGCAGCTTGCCTAGCGGGGGGGCGGAGACCCAGTACTTC

v_gene: TRBV19
abundance: NA
d_gene: NA
j_gene: TRBJ2-1
CDR3aa: CASSPSSRGREEQFF
CDR3nt: TGTGCCAGTAGCCCATCTTCGCGGGGAAGGGAAGAGCAGTTCTTC

v_gene: TRBV7-9
abundance: NA
d_gene: NA
j_gene: TRBJ1-1
CDR3aa: CASSQALEAFF
CDR3nt: TGTGCCAGCAGCCAGGCCCTTGAAGCTTTCTTT

v_gene: TRBV29-1
abundance: NA
d_gene: NA
j_gene: TRBJ2-7
CDR3aa: CSVVWADKYEQYF
CDR3nt: TGCAGCGTTGTCTGGGCGGACAAATACGAGCAGTACTTC

v_gene: TRBV4-2
abundance: NA
d_gene: NA
j_gene: TRBJ2-3
CDR3aa: CASSQDGYTDTQYF
CDR3nt: TGTGCCAGCAGCCAAGACGGGTATACAGATACGCAGTATTTT

v_gene: TRBV28
abundance: NA
d_gene: TRBD2
j_gene: TRBJ2-5
CDR3aa: CASSYHGGGQQETQYF
CDR3nt: TGTGCCAGCAGTTACCATGGCGGGGGTCAGCAAGAGACCCAGTACTTC

v_gene: TRBV4-1
abundance: NA
d_gene: NA
j_gene: TRBJ2-1
CDR3aa: CASSQDRGAGSYNEQFF
CDR3nt: TGCGCCAGCAGCCAAGATCGGGGTGCCGGCTCCTACAATGAGCAGTTCTTC

v_gene: TRBV5-1
abundance: NA
d_gene: NA
j_gene: TRBJ1-4
CDR3aa: CASSLVTQATNEKLFF
CDR3nt: TGCGCCAGCAGCTTGGTGACACAGGCAACTAATGAAAAACTGTTTTTT

v_gene: TRBV10-3
abundance: NA
d_gene: NA
j_gene: TRBJ1-1
CDR3aa: CAISESGGIPEAFF
CDR3nt: TGTGCCATCAGTGAGTCAGGAGGGATCCCTGAAGCTTTCTTT